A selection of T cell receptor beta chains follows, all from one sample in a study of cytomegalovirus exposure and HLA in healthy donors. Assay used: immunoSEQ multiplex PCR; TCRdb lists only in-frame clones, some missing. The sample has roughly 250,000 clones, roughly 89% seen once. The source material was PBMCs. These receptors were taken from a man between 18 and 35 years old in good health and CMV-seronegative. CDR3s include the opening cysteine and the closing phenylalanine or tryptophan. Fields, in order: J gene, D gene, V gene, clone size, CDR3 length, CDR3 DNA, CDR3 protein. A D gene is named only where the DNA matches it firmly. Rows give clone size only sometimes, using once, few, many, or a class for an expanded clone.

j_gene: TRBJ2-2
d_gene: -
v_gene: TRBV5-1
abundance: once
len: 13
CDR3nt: TGCGCCAGCAGCTTCCGGAGGCCCGGGGAGCTGTTTTTT
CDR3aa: CASSFRRPGELFF

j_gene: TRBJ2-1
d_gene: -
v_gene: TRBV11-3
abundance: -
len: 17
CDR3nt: TGTGCCAGCAGCCCAACCCCCTGGAAGTCGCAGGCCAATGAGCAGTTCTTC
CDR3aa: CASSPTPWKSQANEQFF

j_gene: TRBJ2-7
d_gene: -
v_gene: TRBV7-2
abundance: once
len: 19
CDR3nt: TGTGCCAGCGGCCAGCTAATGGGGGCGACTACCTACGACCCCTACGAGCAGTACTTC
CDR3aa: CASGQLMGATTYDPYEQYF

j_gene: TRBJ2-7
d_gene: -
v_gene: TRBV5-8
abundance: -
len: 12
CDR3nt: TGTGCCAGCAGCTTTTGGAGTTACGAGCAGTACTTC
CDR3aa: CASSFWSYEQYF

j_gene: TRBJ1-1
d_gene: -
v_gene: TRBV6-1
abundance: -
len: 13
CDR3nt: TGTGCCAGCACCTTGACAGCGAACACTGAAGCTTTCTTT
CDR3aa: CASTLTANTEAFF

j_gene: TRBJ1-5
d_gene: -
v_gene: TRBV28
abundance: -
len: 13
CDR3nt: TGTGCCAGCAGTTCCCCCGGGTCTCAGCCCCAGCATTTT
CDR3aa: CASSSPGSQPQHF

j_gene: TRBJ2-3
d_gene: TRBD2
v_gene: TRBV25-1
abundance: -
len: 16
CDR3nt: TGTGCCAGCAGTGAATGGAGCGGGATGGGCACAGATACGCAGTATTTT
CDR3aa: CASSEWSGMGTDTQYF

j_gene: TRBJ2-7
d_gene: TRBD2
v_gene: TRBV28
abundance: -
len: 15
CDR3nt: TGTGCCAGCAGTTCTACCGGGACTAGTTTCTACGAGCAGTACTTC
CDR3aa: CASSSTGTSFYEQYF

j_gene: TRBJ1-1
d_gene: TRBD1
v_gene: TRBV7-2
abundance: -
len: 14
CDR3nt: TGTGCCAGCAGCGTACAGGGGGAGGGAACTGAAGCTTTCTTT
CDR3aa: CASSVQGEGTEAFF

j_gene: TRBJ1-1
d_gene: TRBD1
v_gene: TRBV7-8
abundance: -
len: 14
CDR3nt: TGTGCCAGCAGCTTAATGGAGGGGGCGCGCGGAGCTTTCTTT
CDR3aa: CASSLMEGARGAFF

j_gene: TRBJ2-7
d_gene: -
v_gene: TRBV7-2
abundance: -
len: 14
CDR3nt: TGTGCCAGCAGTATTCACCAGGGTAACTACGAGCAGTACTTC
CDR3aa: CASSIHQGNYEQYF

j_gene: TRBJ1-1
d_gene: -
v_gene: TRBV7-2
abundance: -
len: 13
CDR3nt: TGTGCCAGCAGCTTCACAGGGAAGGCTGAAGCTTTCTTT
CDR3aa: CASSFTGKAEAFF

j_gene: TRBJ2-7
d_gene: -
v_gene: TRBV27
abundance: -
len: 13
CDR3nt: TGTGCCAGCAGTCTCACTTACAGGGACGAGCAGTACTTC
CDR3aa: CASSLTYRDEQYF

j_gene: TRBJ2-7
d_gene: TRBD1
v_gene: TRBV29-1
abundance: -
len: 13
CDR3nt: TGCAGCGTTAGGACAGGGGAAAGCTACGAGCAGTACTTC
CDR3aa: CSVRTGESYEQYF

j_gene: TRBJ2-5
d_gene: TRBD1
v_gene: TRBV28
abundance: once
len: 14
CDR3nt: TGTGCCAGCAGGCCACAGGGGGCGCGAGAGACCCAGTACTTC
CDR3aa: CASRPQGARETQYF

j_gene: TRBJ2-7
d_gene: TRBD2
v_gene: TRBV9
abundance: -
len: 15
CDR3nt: TGTGCCAGCAGCGTAGGGGCTAGCGGGGAATACGAGCAGTACTTC
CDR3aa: CASSVGASGEYEQYF

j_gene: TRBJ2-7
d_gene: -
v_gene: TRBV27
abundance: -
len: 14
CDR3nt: TGTGCCAGCAGTCCAGGCCTATTATCCTACGAGCAGTACTTC
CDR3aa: CASSPGLLSYEQYF

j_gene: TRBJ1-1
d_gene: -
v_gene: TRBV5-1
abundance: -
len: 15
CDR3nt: TGCGCCAGCAGCTTAACAGGGAGGGAGAACACTGAAGCTTTCTTT
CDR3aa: CASSLTGRENTEAFF

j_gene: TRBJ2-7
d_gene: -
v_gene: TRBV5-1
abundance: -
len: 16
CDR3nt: TGCGCCAGCAGCTTGGCCTCGACTGCCCTACCTGACGAGCAGTACTTC
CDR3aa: CASSLASTALPDEQYF

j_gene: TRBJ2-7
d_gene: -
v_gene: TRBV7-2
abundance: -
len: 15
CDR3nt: TGTGCCAGCAGCTTAAAGATCGACAGGACCTACGAGCAGTACTTC
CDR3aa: CASSLKIDRTYEQYF

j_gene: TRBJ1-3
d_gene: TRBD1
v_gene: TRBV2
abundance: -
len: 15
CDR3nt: TGTGCCAGCAGTGAATACAGGGGGCTAGGAAACACCATATATTTT
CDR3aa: CASSEYRGLGNTIYF

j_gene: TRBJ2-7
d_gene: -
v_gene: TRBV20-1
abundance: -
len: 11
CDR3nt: TGCAGTGCCGGCCGGGGAGACGAGCAGTACTTC
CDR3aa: CSAGRGDEQYF

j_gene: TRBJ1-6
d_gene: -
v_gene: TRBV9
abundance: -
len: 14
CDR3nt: TGTGCCAGCAGCGTAGCCAGCTATAATTCACCCCTCCACTTT
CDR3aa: CASSVASYNSPLHF

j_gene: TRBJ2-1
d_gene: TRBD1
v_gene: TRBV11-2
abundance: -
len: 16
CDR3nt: TGTGCCAGCAGCCTAACCGGGACAGCACCCTACAATGAGCAGTTCTTC
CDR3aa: CASSLTGTAPYNEQFF

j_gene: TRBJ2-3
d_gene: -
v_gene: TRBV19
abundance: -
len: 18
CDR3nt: TGTGCCAGTAGTATAGATTACCTCGGTAGCGGCTTCGGGAATACGCAGTATTTT
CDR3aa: CASSIDYLGSGFGNTQYF

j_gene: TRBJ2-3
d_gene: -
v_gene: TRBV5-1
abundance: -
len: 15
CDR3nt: TGCGCCAGCAGCTTAGGCGGGACCAGCACAGATACGCAGTATTTT
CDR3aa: CASSLGGTSTDTQYF

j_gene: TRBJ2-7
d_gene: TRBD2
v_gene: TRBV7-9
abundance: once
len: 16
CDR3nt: TGTGCCAGCAGCAAGCGTTTAGCGGGCTCGCCCTACGAGCAGTACTTC
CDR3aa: CASSKRLAGSPYEQYF

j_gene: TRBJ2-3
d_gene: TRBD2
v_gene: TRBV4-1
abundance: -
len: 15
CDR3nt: TGCGCCAGCAGCCCGCTAGCGGGAGGAACAGATACGCAGTATTTT
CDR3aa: CASSPLAGGTDTQYF

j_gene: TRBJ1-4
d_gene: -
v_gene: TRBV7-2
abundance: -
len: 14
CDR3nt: TGTGCCAGCAGCGTCGACGGGGAGAGAGAAAAACTGTTTTTT
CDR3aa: CASSVDGEREKLFF

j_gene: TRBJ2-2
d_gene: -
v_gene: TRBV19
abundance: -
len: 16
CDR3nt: TGTGCCAGTAGTATCCTCGACAGCTGGCGGCCCGGGGAGCTGTTTTTT
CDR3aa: CASSILDSWRPGELFF

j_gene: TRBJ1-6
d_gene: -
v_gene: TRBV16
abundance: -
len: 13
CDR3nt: TGTGCCAGCAGCCACAGGGGTTTGTCACCCCTCCACTTT
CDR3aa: CASSHRGLSPLHF

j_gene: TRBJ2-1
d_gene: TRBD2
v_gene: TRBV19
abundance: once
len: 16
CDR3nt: TGTGCCAGTAGTATTCTGGGGACTAGCGGGGTCGATGAGCAGTTCTTC
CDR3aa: CASSILGTSGVDEQFF

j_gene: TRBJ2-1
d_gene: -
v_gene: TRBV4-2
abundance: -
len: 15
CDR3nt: TGTGCCAGCAGCCAAGACAGGGGCGGGTACAATGAGCAGTTCTTC
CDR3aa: CASSQDRGGYNEQFF

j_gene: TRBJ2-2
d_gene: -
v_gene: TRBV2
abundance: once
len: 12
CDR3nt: TGTGCCAGCAGTGAGGGCTCCGGGGAGCTGTTTTTT
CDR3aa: CASSEGSGELFF

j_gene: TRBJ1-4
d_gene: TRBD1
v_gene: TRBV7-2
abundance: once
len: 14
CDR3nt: TGTGCCAGCAGCTCAGGGGGAAGTAATGAAAAACTGTTTTTT
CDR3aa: CASSSGGSNEKLFF

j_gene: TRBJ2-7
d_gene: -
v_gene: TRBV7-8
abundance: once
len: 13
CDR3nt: TGTGCCAGCAGCTTAGCGGGGCAGGACAGCCAGTACTTC
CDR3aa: CASSLAGQDSQYF

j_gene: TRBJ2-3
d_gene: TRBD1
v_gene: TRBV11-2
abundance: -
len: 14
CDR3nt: TGTGCCAGCAGCTTGGGACAGTGGTCCGATACGCAGTATTTT
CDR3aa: CASSLGQWSDTQYF

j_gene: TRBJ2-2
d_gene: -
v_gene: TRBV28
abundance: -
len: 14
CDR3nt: TGTGCCAGCAGTTTAAGGGGGGGGACCGGGGAGCTGTTTTTT
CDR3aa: CASSLRGGTGELFF

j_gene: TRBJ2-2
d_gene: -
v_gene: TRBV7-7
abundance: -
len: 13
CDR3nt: TGTGCTAGCAGCTTGACAGCGACCGGGGAGCTGTTTTTT
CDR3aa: CASSLTATGELFF

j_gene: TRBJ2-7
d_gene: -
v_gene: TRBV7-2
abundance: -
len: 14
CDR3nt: TGTGCCAGCAGCTTATATCCAGATCCCTACGAGCAGTACTTC
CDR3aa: CASSLYPDPYEQYF

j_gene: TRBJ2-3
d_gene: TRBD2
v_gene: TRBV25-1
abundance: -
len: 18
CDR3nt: TGTGCCAGCAGTGAATTTCGGGCGGGAGTGTATGGGACAGATACGCAGTATTTT
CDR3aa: CASSEFRAGVYGTDTQYF

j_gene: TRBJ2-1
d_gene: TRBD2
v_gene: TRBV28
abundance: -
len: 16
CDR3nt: TGTGCCAGCAATCCTCTAGCGGGAGGCTCCTACAATGAGCAGTTCTTC
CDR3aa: CASNPLAGGSYNEQFF

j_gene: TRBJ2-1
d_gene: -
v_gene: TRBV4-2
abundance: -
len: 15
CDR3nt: TGTGCCAGCAGCCAAGGTCTAGCGAGGTACAATGAGCAGTTCTTC
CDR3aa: CASSQGLARYNEQFF

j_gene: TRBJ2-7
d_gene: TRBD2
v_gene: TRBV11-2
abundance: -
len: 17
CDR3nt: TGTGCCAGCAGCTTTCGACTATCGACCGCCCGGGAGGACGAGCAGTACTTC
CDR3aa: CASSFRLSTAREDEQYF

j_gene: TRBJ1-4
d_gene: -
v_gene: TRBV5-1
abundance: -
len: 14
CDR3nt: TGCGCCAGCAGCTTGGAAGGGGGTGGAGAAAAACTGTTTTTT
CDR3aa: CASSLEGGGEKLFF

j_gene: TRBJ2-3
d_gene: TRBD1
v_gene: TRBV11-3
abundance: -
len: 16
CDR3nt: TGTGCCAGCAGCAAGGGGCAGGGACAGATCACAGATACGCAGTATTTT
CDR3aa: CASSKGQGQITDTQYF

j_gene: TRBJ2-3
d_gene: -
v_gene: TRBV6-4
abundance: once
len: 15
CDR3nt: TGTGCCAGCAGTGACCCGGGACTTCGCACAGATACGCAGTATTTT
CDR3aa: CASSDPGLRTDTQYF

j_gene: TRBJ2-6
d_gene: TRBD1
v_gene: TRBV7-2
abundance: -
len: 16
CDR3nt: TGTGCCAGCAACACGGGACAGAACTCTGGGGCCAACGTCCTGACTTTC
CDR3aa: CASNTGQNSGANVLTF

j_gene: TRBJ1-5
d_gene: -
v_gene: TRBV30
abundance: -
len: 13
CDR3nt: TGTGCCTGGAGTGGACCACCCGGGCAGCCCCAGCATTTT
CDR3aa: CAWSGPPGQPQHF

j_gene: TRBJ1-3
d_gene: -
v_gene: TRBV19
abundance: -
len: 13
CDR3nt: TGTGCCAGTTTCAACAGGATCGTAAACACCATATATTTT
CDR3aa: CASFNRIVNTIYF

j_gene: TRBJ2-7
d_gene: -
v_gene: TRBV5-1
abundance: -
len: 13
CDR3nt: TGCGCCAGCAGCTTCGGGAGCTCCTACGAGCAGTACTTC
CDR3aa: CASSFGSSYEQYF

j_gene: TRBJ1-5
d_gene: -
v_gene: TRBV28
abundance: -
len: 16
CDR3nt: TGTGCCAGCAGTTTATCTCCTACAGGGCCCAATCAGCCCCAGCATTTT
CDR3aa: CASSLSPTGPNQPQHF

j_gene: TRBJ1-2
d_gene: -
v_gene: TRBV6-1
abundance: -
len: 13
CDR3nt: TGTGCCAGCCGCCACGGGGATCTCTATGGCTACACCTTC
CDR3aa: CASRHGDLYGYTF

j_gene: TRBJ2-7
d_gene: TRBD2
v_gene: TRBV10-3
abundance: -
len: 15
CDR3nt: TGTGCCATCACAGCGGGAGTGTCCCAGGGGAACGAGCAGTACTTC
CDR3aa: CAITAGVSQGNEQYF

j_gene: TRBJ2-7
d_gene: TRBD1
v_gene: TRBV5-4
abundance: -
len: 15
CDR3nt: TGTGCCAGCAGCGGTTCAGGGGGCGCGGGTGCCGAGCAGTACTTC
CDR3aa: CASSGSGGAGAEQYF

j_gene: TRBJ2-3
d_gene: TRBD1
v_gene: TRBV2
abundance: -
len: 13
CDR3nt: TGTGCCAGCAGGGGGACAGGATCAGATACGCAGTATTTT
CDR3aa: CASRGTGSDTQYF

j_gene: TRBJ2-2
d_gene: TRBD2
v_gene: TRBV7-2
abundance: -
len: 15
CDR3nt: TGTGCCAGCAGCTTAGGAGGACTAGCTTCCGGGGAGCTGTTTTTT
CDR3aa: CASSLGGLASGELFF

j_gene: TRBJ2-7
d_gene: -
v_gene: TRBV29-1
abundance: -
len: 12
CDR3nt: TGCAGCGTTGTTTCGGGGGCCTACGAGCAGTACTTC
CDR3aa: CSVVSGAYEQYF

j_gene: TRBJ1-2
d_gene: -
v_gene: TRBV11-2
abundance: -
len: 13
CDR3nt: TGTGCCAGCAGCTTAGAGAGAGGTACGGCCCTCACCTTC
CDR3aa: CASSLERGTALTF